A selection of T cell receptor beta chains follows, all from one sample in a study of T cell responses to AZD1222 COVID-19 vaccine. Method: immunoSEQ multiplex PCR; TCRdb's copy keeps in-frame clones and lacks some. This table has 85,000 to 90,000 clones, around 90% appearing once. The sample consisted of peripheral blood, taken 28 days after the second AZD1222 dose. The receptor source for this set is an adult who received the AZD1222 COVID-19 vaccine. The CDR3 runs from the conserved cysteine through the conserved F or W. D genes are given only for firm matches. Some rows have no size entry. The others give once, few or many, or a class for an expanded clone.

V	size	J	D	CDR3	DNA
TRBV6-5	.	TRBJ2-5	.	CASSYSILGALYF	TGTGCCAGCAGTTACTCGATTCTGGGGGCCCTGTACTTC
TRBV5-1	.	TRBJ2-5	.	CASSIQETQYF	TGCGCCAGCAGCATACAAGAGACCCAGTACTTC
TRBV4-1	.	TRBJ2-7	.	CASGEAAGEQYF	TGCGCCAGCGGCGAGGCAGCCGGCGAGCAGTACTTC
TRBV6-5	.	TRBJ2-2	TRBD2	CASTGGMNTGELFF	TGTGCCTCTACCGGGGGGATGAACACCGGGGAGCTGTTTTTT
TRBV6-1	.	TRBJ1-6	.	CASSDTWSPLHF	TGTGCCAGCAGTGACACCTGGTCACCCCTCCACTTT
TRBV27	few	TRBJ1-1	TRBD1	CASRSTGATEAFF	TGTGCCAGCCGATCAACAGGGGCCACTGAAGCTTTCTTT
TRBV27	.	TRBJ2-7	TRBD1	CASSPRTGASSYEQYF	TGTGCCAGCAGTCCCCGGACAGGCGCGAGCTCCTACGAGCAGTACTTC
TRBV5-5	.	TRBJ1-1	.	CASRPTNLMNTEAFF	TGTGCCAGCAGGCCGACGAACCTAATGAACACTGAAGCTTTCTTT
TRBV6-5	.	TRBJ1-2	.	CASSPNVGNYGYTF	TGTGCCAGCAGTCCTAATGTAGGGAACTATGGCTACACCTTC
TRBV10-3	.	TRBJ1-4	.	CAISDTGFREKLFF	TGTGCCATCAGTGATACAGGGTTTCGGGAAAAACTGTTTTTT
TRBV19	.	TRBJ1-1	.	CASTSGALGTEAFF	TGTGCCAGTACAAGTGGGGCTCTGGGCACTGAAGCTTTCTTT
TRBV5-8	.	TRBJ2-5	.	CASSLRDQETQYF	TGTGCCAGCAGCTTGAGGGACCAAGAGACCCAGTACTTC
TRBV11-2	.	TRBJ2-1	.	CASSLSVQRSYNEQFF	TGTGCCAGCAGCTTATCGGTGCAGAGGTCCTACAATGAGCAGTTCTTC
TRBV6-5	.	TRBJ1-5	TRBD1	CASSLDRVQPQHF	TGTGCCAGCAGTTTGGACAGGGTACAGCCCCAGCATTTT
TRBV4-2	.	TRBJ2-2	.	CASSQTGAHTGELFF	TGTGCCAGCAGCCAAACGGGGGCCCACACCGGGGAGCTGTTTTTT
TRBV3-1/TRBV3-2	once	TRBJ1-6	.	CASSQPVAVNNSPLHF	TGTGCCAGCAGCCAGCCTGTGGCAGTAAATAATTCACCCCTCCACTTT
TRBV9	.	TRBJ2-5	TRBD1	CASSGNRGQVETQYF	TGTGCCAGCAGCGGAAACAGGGGGCAGGTGGAGACCCAGTACTTC
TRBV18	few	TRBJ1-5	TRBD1	CASSPGTGSNQPQHF	TGTGCCAGCTCGCCCGGGACAGGGAGCAATCAGCCCCAGCATTTT
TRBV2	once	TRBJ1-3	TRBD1	CASGIGQGALSGNTIYF	TGTGCCAGCGGGATAGGACAGGGGGCTCTCTCTGGAAACACCATATATTTT
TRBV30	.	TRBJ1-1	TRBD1	CAFTDRANTEAFF	TGTGCCTTCACGGACAGGGCGAACACTGAAGCTTTCTTT
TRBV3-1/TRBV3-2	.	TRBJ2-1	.	CASRLDNEQFF	TGTGCCAGCAGGCTTGACAATGAGCAGTTCTTC
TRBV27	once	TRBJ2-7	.	CASSFGQSYEQYF	TGTGCCAGCAGCTTTGGACAGTCCTACGAGCAGTACTTC
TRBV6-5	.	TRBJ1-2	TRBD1	CASSPTGGTSYGYTF	TGTGCCAGCAGTCCAACAGGGGGGACTAGCTATGGCTACACCTTC
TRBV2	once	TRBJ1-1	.	CASHQGMNTEAFF	TGTGCCAGCCATCAGGGCATGAACACTGAAGCTTTCTTT
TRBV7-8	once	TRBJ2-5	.	CASSLLYVRETQYF	TGTGCCAGCAGCTTACTTTATGTTAGGGAGACCCAGTACTTC
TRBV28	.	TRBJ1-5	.	CASRHRDSNQPQHF	TGTGCCAGCAGGCACAGAGATAGCAATCAGCCCCAGCATTTT
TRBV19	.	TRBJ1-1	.	CASSKSARTEMNTEAFF	TGTGCCAGTAGTAAATCCGCCAGGACCGAAATGAACACTGAAGCTTTCTTT
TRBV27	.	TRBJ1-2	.	CASSLSSLDSGFYGYTF	TGTGCCAGCAGTTTATCGTCCTTGGACAGTGGGTTTTATGGCTACACCTTC
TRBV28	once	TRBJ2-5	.	CASSLWGAESQETQYF	TGTGCCAGCAGTTTATGGGGCGCGGAGAGTCAGGAGACCCAGTACTTC
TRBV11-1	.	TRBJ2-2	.	CASGTWALGDTGELFF	TGTGCCAGCGGGACATGGGCATTGGGGGACACCGGGGAGCTGTTTTTT
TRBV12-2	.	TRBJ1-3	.	CASRLATETTGNTIYF	TGTGCAAGTCGCTTAGCGACAGAAACGACTGGAAACACCATATATTTT
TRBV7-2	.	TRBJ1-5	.	CASSLGGGNQPQHF	TGTGCCAGCAGCTTAGGGGGAGGCAATCAGCCCCAGCATTTT
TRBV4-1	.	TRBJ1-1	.	CASSQDPQQNTEAFF	TGCGCCAGCAGCCAAGATCCGCAACAGAACACTGAAGCTTTCTTT
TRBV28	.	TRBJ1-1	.	CASSSPGENTEAFF	TGTGCCAGCAGTTCGCCTGGGGAGAACACTGAAGCTTTCTTT
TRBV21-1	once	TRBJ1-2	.	CASSKGGVAGYTF	TGTGCCAGCAGCAAAGGGGGGGTGGCTGGCTACACCTTC
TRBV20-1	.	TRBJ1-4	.	CSASSPATNEKLFF	TGCAGTGCTAGTTCCCCCGCAACTAATGAAAAACTGTTTTTT
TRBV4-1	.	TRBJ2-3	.	CASRTGSTDTQYF	TGCGCCAGCAGAACAGGAAGTACAGATACGCAGTATTTT
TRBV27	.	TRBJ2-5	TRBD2	CASSPRLAGGPSQETQYF	TGTGCCAGCAGTCCCCGACTAGCGGGGGGGCCAAGCCAAGAGACCCAGTACTTC
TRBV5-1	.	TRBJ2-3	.	CASSLDSTDTQYF	TGCGCCAGCAGCTTAGATAGCACAGATACGCAGTATTTT
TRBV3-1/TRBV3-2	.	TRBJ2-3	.	CASSQDIIAGTDTQYF	TGTGCCAGCAGCCAAGATATAATAGCGGGCACAGATACGCAGTATTTT
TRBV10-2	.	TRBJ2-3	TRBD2	CATTPGTSVLADTQYF	TGCGCCACCACCCCCGGGACTAGCGTCTTGGCAGATACGCAGTATTTT
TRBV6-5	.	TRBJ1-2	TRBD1	CASIQGGRGGYTF	TGTGCCAGCATCCAGGGGGGCAGGGGCGGCTACACCTTC
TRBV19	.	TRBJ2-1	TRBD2	CASSIRGLAVRSRNEQFF	TGTGCCAGTAGTATTAGGGGACTAGCGGTCCGCTCCCGTAATGAGCAGTTCTTC
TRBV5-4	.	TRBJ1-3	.	CASSTGVRSGNTIYF	TGTGCCAGCAGCACCGGGGTCCGCTCTGGAAACACCATATATTTT
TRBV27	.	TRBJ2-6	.	CASSSNSGANVLTF	TGTGCCAGCAGTTCGAACTCTGGGGCCAACGTCCTGACTTTC
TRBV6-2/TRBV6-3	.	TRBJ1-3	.	CASSYRRRREGPLSGNTIYF	TGTGCCAGCAGTTATCGTCGTCGTCGGGAGGGTCCTTTATCTGGAAACACCATATATTTT
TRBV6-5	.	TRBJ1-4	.	CASSYTGLEKLFF	TGTGCCAGCAGTTACACAGGGCTTGAAAAACTGTTTTTT
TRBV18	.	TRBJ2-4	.	CASSLPGADQYF	TGTGCCAGCTCACTACCAGGGGCCGATCAGTACTTC
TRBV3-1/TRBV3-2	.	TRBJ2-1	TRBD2	CASSHGLAGVNEQFF	TGTGCCAGCAGCCATGGGTTAGCGGGGGTTAATGAGCAGTTCTTC
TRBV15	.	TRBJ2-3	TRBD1	CATSGGQFRGTDTQYF	TGTGCCACCAGCGGGGGACAGTTCCGCGGCACAGATACGCAGTATTTT
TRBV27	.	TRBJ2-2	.	CASSSGTLLSGELFF	TGTGCCAGCAGTTCCGGGACCCTTTTGTCCGGGGAGCTGTTTTTT
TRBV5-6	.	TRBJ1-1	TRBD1	CASSLSWTGGADTEAFF	TGTGCCAGCAGCTTGTCTTGGACAGGGGGCGCTGACACTGAAGCTTTCTTT
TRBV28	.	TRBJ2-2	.	CASSFSGDTGELFF	TGTGCCAGCAGTTTTTCCGGCGACACCGGGGAGCTGTTTTTT
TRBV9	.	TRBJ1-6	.	CASSAKTNYNSPLHF	TGTGCCAGCAGCGCGAAGACGAACTATAATTCACCCCTCCACTTT
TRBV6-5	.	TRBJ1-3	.	CASSYRGGNTIYF	TGTGCCAGCAGTTACAGGGGTGGAAACACCATATATTTT
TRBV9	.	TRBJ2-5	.	CASSVSSTIRETQYF	TGTGCCAGCAGCGTGTCGTCGACTATTAGGGAGACCCAGTACTTC
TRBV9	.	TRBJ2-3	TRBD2	CASSVGTSGGAQDTQYF	TGTGCCAGCAGCGTTGGGACTAGCGGGGGGGCCCAAGATACGCAGTATTTT
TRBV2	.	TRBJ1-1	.	CASQGAMNTEAFF	TGTGCCAGCCAAGGAGCCATGAACACTGAAGCTTTCTTT
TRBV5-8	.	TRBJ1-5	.	CASSPFQAGSPNQPQHF	TGTGCCAGCAGTCCCTTTCAAGCGGGCTCCCCCAATCAGCCCCAGCATTTT